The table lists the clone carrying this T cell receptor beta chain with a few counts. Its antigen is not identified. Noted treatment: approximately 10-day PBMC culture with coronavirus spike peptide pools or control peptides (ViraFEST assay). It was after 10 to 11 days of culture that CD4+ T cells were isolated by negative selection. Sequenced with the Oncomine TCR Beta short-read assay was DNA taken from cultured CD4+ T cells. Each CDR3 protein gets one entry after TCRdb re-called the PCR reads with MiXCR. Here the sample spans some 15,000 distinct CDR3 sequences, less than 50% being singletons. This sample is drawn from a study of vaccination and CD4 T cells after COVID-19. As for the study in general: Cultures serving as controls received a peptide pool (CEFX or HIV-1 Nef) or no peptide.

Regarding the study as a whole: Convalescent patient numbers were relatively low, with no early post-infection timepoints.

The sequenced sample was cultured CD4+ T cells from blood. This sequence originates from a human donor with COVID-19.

CDR3 DNA sequence: TGTGCCACCAGTGACGCGAAGGGACAGGGGACCGGGGAGCTGTTTTTT. Translation gives CATSDAKGQGTGELFF. The chain employs TRBV24-1 and TRBJ2-2, with 10 bases matching TRBD1. The CDR3 runs to 16 residues. V lost 4 bases to trimming and J lost 5 bases; unmatched junction nucleotides: 6. The germline V gene has CDR1 KGHDR and CDR2 SFDVKD.